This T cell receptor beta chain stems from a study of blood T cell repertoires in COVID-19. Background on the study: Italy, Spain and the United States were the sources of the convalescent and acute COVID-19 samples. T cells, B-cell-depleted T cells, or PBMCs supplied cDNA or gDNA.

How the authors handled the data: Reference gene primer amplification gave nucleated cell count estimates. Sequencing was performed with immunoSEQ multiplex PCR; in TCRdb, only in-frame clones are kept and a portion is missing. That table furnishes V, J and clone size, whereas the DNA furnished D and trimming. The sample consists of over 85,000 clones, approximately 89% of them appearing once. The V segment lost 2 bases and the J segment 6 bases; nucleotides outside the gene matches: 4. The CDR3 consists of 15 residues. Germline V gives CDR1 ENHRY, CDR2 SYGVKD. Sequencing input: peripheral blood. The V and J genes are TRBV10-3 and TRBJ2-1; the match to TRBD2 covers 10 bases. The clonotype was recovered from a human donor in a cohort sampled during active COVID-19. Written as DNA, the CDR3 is TGTGCCATCAGTGAGATAGCGGGAGGAAGCAATGAGCAGTTCTTC. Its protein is CAISEIAGGSNEQFF.